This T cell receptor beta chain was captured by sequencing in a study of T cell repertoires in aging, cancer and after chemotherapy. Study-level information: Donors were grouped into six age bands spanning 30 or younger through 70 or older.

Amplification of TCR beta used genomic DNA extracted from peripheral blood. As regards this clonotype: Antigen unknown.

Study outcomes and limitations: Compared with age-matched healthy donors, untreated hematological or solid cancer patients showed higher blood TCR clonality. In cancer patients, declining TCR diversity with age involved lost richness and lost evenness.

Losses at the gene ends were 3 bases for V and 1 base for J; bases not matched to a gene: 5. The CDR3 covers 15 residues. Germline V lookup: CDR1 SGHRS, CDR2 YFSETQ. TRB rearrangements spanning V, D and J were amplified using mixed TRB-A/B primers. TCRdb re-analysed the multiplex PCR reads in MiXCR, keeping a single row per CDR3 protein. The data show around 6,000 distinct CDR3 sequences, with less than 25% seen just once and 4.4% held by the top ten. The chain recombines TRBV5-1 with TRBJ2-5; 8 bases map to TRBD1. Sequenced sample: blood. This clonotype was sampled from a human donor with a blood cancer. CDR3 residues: CASSWLGTGQETQYF. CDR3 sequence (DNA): TGCGCCAGCAGCTGGCTGGGGACAGGCCAAGAGACCCAGTACTTC.